A selection of T cell receptor beta chains follows, all from one sample in a study of long-term antiretroviral therapy in people with HIV. Repertoires were generated with immunoSEQ multiplex PCR, while TCRdb's copy carries only in-frame clones and drops some. The repertoire holds just under 35,000 clones, with around 83% as singletons. The specimen comprised unsorted PBMCs, sampled approximately 2.9 years before starting antiretroviral therapy. The receptor source for this set is a woman in her twenties or thirties with HIV. Each CDR3 is given with its conserved first and last residue. A D gene is named only where the DNA matches it firmly. Only some rows state a clone size, as once, few, many or a class for expanded clones.

>TRBV5-1|NA|NA|TRBJ1-4
TGCGCCAGCAGACAAGTAGGGACGAGCAATGAAAAACTGTTTTTT
CASRQVGTSNEKLFF
>TRBV7-3|TRBD2|NA|TRBJ2-3
TGTGCCAGCAGCTCCAACACCCTAGCGGGGGGCCCCCGTCTTCTGTATTTT
CASSSNTLAGGPRLLYF
>TRBV27|NA|NA|TRBJ2-1
TGTGCCAGCAGTACCTGGGCCTCCTACAATGAGCAGTTCTTC
CASSTWASYNEQFF
>TRBV5-1|NA|few|TRBJ1-2
TGCGCCAGCAGCTTGGTAGGGAGTAACTATGGCTACACCTTC
CASSLVGSNYGYTF
>TRBV4-1|TRBD1|NA|TRBJ1-2
TGCGCCAGCAGCCCGATTCCGGGACAGGGGGACCCTAACTATGGCTACACCTTC
CASSPIPGQGDPNYGYTF
>TRBV6-6|NA|NA|TRBJ1-4
TGTGCCAGCAGTTACCCACAGGGAGGCGAAAAACTGTTTTTT
CASSYPQGGEKLFF
>TRBV9|NA|NA|TRBJ2-1
TGTGCCAGCAGCCGTATGTACAATGAGCAGTTCTTC
CASSRMYNEQFF
>TRBV30|NA|NA|TRBJ1-3
TGTGCCTGGAGTGTAGGGACAGGAAACACCATATATTTT
CAWSVGTGNTIYF
>TRBV4-1|NA|NA|TRBJ2-7
TGCGCCAGCAGCCAACCCGGCAGGGCTTACGAGCAGTACTTC
CASSQPGRAYEQYF
>TRBV29-1|TRBD1|NA|TRBJ2-1
TGCAGCGTTCCCGACAGGGCGGGCTACAATGAGCAGTTCTTC
CSVPDRAGYNEQFF
>TRBV6-1|NA|NA|TRBJ2-5
TGTGCCAGCAGTTCTAGCGCCTCCCAAGAGACCCAGTACTTC
CASSSSASQETQYF